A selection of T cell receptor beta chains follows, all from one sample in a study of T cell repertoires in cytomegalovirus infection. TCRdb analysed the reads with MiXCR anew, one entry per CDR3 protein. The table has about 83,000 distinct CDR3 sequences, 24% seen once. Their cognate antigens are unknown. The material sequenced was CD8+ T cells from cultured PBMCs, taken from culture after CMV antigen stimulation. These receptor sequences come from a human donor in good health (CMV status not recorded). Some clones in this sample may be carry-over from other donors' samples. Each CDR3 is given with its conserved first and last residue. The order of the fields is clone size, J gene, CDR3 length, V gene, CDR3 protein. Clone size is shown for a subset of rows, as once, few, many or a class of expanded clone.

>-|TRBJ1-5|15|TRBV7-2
CASSFGRGPNQPQHF
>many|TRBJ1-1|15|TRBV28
CASSLSEGGGTEAFF
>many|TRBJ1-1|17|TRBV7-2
CASSLAGQGSVNAEAFF
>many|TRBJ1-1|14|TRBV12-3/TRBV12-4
CASSWTPRNTEAFF
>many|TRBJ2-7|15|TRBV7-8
CASSPWTSGGGEQYF
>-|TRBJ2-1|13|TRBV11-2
CASSLGLANEQFF
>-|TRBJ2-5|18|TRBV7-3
CASSPGTSGGPNYRTQYF
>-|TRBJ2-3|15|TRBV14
CASSQAREVTDTQYF
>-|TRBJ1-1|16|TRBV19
CASSKDRGLMNTEAFF
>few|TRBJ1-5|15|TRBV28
CASNEGQVSNQPQHF
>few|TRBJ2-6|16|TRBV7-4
CASSPQAGSGANVLTF
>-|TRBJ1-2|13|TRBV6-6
CASSDRTEDGYTF
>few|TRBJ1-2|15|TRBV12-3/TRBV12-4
CASSLVGTAGRGYTF
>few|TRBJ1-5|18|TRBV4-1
CASSQDRWRRGEDWAQHF
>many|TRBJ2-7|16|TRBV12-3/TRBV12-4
CASSFPPVGSSYEQYF
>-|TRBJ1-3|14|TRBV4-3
CASSQGRSGNTIYF
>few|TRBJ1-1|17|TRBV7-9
CASSLLRGRIMNTEAFF
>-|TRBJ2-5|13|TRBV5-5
CASSLPGQETQYF
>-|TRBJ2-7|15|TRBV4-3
CASSQDPEGIYEQYF
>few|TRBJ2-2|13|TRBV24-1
CATSRGNTGELFF
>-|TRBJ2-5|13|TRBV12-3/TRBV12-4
CASSWHSQETQYF
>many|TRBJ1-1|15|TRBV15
CATSPRGQPGTEAFF
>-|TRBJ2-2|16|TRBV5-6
CASSLTGTANTGELFF
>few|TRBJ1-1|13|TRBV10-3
CAIKQASSTEAFF
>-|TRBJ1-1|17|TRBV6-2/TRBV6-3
CASSYGSGPRGDTEAFF
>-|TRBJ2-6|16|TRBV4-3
CASSRDTYSGANVLTF
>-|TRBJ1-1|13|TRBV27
CASSGTVNTEAFF
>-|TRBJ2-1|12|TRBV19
CASTPGDNEQFF
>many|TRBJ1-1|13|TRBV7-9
CASSPTGSTEAFF
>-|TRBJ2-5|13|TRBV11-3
CASSLGTGATQYF
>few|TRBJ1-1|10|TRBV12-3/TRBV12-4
CASSRGQAFF
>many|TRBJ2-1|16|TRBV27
CASSPSGGSSYNEQFF
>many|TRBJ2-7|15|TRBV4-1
CASSLQGDKAYEQYF
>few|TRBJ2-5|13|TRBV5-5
CASSPTVGETQYF
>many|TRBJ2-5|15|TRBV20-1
CSATSGTGEGETQYF
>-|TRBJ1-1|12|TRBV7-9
CASSSGTAEAFF
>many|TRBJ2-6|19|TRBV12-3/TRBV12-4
CASSLYRQGNPSGANVLTF
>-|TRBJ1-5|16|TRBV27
CASSLRGTGEDQPQHF
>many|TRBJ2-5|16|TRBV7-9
CASSDQLAGTQETQYF
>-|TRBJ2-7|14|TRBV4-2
CASSQGTDSYEQYF
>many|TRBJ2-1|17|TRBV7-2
CASRPTSLSNSYNEQFF
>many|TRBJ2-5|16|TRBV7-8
CASSPTVAGVQETQYF
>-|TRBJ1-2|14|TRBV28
CASHPASRGGGYTF
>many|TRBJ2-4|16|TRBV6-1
CASSEVAGGGKNIQYF
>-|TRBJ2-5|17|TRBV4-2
CASSPDPGQGILETQYF
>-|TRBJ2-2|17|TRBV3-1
CASSQVETGRFYGELFF
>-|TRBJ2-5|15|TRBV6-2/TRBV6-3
CASSYNVGPKETQYF
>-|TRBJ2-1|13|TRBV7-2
CASSTPPWAEQFF
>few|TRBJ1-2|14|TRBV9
CASSSNRVGYGYTF
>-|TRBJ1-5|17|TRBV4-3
CASSQESPGPADQPQHF
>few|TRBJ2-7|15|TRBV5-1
CASSLGTGETYEQYF
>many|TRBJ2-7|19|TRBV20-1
CSASIIGQPRTSGSYEQYF
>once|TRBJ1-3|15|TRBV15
CATSRGGGAGNTIYF
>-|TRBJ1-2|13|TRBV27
CASSPNGNYGYTF
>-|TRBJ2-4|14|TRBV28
CATEGGGYKNIQYF
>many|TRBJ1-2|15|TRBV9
CASSVDGTGTSGYTF
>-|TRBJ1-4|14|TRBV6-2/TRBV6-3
CASSYVTDSEKLFF
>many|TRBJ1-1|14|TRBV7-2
CASSLVSKGTEAFF
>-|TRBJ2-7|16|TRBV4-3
CASSQVVYLAMYEQYF